This entry features one TCR beta chain sequence. Its antigen is not yet known. The gene nomenclature and germline references here are murine. The read finishes 4 residues shy of the CDR3 end, and the germline J gene is used to complete it. The sample has other DNA sequences that encode this CDR3 too. Library preparation employed the immunoSEQ multiplex PCR assay. RNA was extracted from all samples and reverse transcribed into cDNA as template for TCR sequencing. SuperScript III was used to make first-strand cDNA, primed with a 2:1 mix of oligo-dT and random hexamers. A synthetic immune receptor repertoire was used to gauge amplification bias, and whatever bias remained was removed computationally. Sequencing of the libraries was done on Illumina HiSeq using 60 bp reads that spanned the CDR3 and were read from J toward V. As for the original processing: Raw reads were preprocessed to remove errors, and CDR3 was defined by IMGT conventions from the conserved cysteine to phenylalanine. Clonality was computed as 1 minus the Shannon entropy, with the entropy normalized by log2 of the number of productive unique TCRs. CD4 or CD8 identity of scalp clones was inferred by cross-referencing scalp TCRbeta sequences with sorted blood CD4 and CD8 repertoires. TCRdb provides this immuneACCESS table in a form limited to in-frame rearrangements. Some clones are lacking; in checked studies, under half of them reflect an unresolved V gene, and why the rest are absent is not known. V and J calls and clone size follow that table, whereas D and trimming were derived from the DNA. In this sample the table shows over 250,000 clones, and no singletons are among them. Of the sample, 0.9% to 1.5% is held by the ten largest clones.

This entry is derived from a study of CD8+ T cells in alopecia areata (dated by TCRdb to 2016 to 2019). Context from the whole study: Skin from C3H/HeJ donors aged roughly 6-13 months with spontaneous alopecia was grafted onto female C3H/HeJ recipients aged roughly 6-10 weeks. Human TCRbeta sequencing covered scalp tissue and sorted CD4+ and CD8+ peripheral blood T cells from patchy and totalis/universalis alopecia areata patients and healthy controls. Clonality in the scalp was compared among normal scalp (n=4), patchy alopecia areata scalp (n=8), and alopecia totalis/universalis scalp (n=8). RNA came from the PAXgene miRNA kit for fixed scalp, the miRNeasy kit for PBMCs, and the RNeasy kit for mouse skin. TCRbeta CDR3 regions were amplified by immunoSEQ multiplex PCR with 35 Vbeta forward and 13 Jbeta reverse primers. The study used high-throughput TCRbeta sequencing to examine T cell clonal expansion in alopecia areata, in both the C3H/HeJ mouse model and human patients. Overall study results and their limits: Lesional scalp, especially in alopecia totalis/universalis, showed higher clonality and more expanded CD8+ clones than normal scalp, suggesting antigenic drive. Shared TCR sequences between patients were less evident than in mice, which may be partly attributable to HLA diversity in the patient population. Scalp TCR repertoire analysis is complicated because resident alphabeta T cells in normal human skin are also sequenced, whereas mouse skin is dominated by gammadelta T cells.

Pooled mouse cutaneous lymph node cells were stained for CD4, CD8alpha, NKG2D, NKG2ACE and other markers, then sorted on a BD Influx. The junction shows trimming of 3 bases on V and 1 base on J, and the gene matches do not reach 2 bases of it. There are 15 amino acids in the CDR3, from cysteine to phenylalanine inclusive. The CDR3 was read in part: 33 bases, with the frame set at base 1. CDR1 and CDR2, per the germline V gene (reference sequence), are NSQYPW and LRSPGD. This chain is built from TRBV1 and TRBJ2-2, with 7 bases in between that match TRBD2. Material for sequencing was CD4+ T cells sorted from a lymph node. The clonotype originates from a C3H/HeJ mouse with alopecia areata. These mice carry the MHC haplotype H2-k. CDR3 bases read: TGCACCTGCAGTGCGGGGGGGGGAAACACCGGG. Its protein product is CTCSAGGGNTG. The whole CDR3 is CTCSAGGGNTGQLYF.